The rows below give T cell receptor beta chains drawn from one sample of a study of long-term antiretroviral therapy in people with HIV. Sequencing used immunoSEQ multiplex PCR; TCRdb keeps in-frame clones, though not all of them. The sample has tens of thousands of clones, more than 75% seen once. The sequencing used unsorted PBMCs, collected 0.1 years before starting antiretroviral therapy. The receptor set was obtained from a woman in her forties or fifties with HIV. The CDR3 runs from the conserved cysteine through the conserved F or W. Each record gives: J gene, clone size, D gene, V gene, CDR3 protein, CDR3 DNA. A D gene is named only where the DNA matches it firmly. For some rows the clone size is stated as once, few or many, or as a class when expanded; others skip it.

>TRBJ1-2|.|TRBD1|TRBV27
CASSPLTGNRRGYTF
TGTGCCAGCAGTCCGCTGACAGGGAATCGGCGTGGCTACACCTTC
>TRBJ2-5|.|.|TRBV30
CAWGPGETQYF
TGTGCCTGGGGCCCGGGAGAGACCCAGTACTTC
>TRBJ1-3|once|.|TRBV7-9
CASSLGQLGSGNTIYF
TGTGCCAGCAGCTTAGGTCAGCTTGGCTCTGGAAACACCATATATTTT
>TRBJ1-2|few|.|TRBV7-2
CASSLGGPDGYTF
TGTGCCAGCAGCTTAGGTGGGCCCGACGGCTACACCTTC
>TRBJ2-2|.|.|TRBV7-8
CASSPRGSGGATGELFF
TGTGCCAGCAGCCCCCGGGGGAGCGGCGGGGCCACCGGGGAGCTGTTTTTT
>TRBJ2-7|.|.|TRBV7-2
CASSPDPYEQYF
TGTGCCAGCAGCCCCGACCCCTACGAGCAGTACTTC
>TRBJ1-2|once|.|TRBV7-8
CASSPKADVGYTF
TGTGCCAGCAGCCCTAAGGCTGACGTGGGCTACACCTTC
>TRBJ2-7|.|TRBD1|TRBV6-6
CASSIGQGISYEQYF
TGTGCCAGCAGTATTGGACAGGGGATCTCCTACGAGCAGTACTTC
>TRBJ2-3|.|TRBD2|TRBV7-9
CASRYSGVVADTQYF
TGTGCCAGCAGATATAGCGGGGTAGTCGCAGATACGCAGTATTTT
>TRBJ1-2|few|.|TRBV4-2
CASSQDMGVDYGYTF
TGTGCCAGCAGCCAAGATATGGGTGTCGACTATGGCTACACCTTC
>TRBJ1-6|.|.|TRBV27
CASSSRRGGGEASPLHF
TGTGCCAGCAGTTCACGGCGGGGAGGGGGGGAGGCATCACCCCTCCACTTT
>TRBJ2-5|.|TRBD2|TRBV30
CAWREVSGGARLWQETQYF
TGTGCCTGGAGGGAAGTCAGCGGGGGGGCCAGATTGTGGCAAGAGACCCAGTACTTC
>TRBJ2-3|.|.|TRBV5-6
CASTIEPIRRSAEYF
TGTGCCAGCACCATTGAACCAATTAGGCGCTCGGCGGAGTATTTT
>TRBJ2-7|.|TRBD2|TRBV29-1
CSVEDGVAGAYEQYF
TGCAGCGTTGAAGATGGGGTAGCGGGGGCCTACGAGCAGTACTTC
>TRBJ1-5|.|TRBD1|TRBV5-6
CASSLAAGGLSNQPQHF
TGTGCCAGCAGCTTGGCGGCAGGGGGGCTTAGCAATCAGCCCCAGCATTTT
>TRBJ1-6|once|.|TRBV5-6
CASSLAGSYNSPLHF
TGTGCCAGCAGCTTGGCTGGATCCTATAATTCACCCCTCCACTTT
>TRBJ2-1|.|.|TRBV19
CASSINRDTQFF
TGTGCCAGTAGTATCAACCGGGACACCCAGTTCTTC
>TRBJ1-6|.|.|TRBV7-9
CASSLAQEGTLHF
TGTGCCAGCAGCTTAGCGCAAGAGGGAACCCTCCACTTT
>TRBJ1-1|.|.|TRBV11-1
CASSREGLNTEAFF
TGTGCCAGCAGCCGTGAGGGGCTGAACACTGAAGCTTTCTTT
>TRBJ1-2|.|.|TRBV5-4
CASSYRSGEVYGYTF
TGTGCCAGCAGCTACCGCTCCGGTGAGGTCTATGGCTACACCTTC
>TRBJ2-3|.|TRBD1|TRBV4-3
CASSRDTNRGLPNF
TGCGCCAGCAGCCGAGACACAAACAGGGGGCTCCCAAATTTT
>TRBJ2-2|.|.|TRBV19
CASSIGGHDISTGELFF
TGTGCCAGTAGTATAGGAGGGCACGACATCTCCACCGGGGAGCTGTTTTTT
>TRBJ2-7|few|.|TRBV19
CASSNVYEQYF
TGTGCCAGTAGTAATGTCTACGAGCAGTACTTC
>TRBJ1-4|.|.|TRBV6-4
CASSRESGIEKLFF
TGTGCCAGCAGTCGAGAATCAGGGATTGAAAAACTGTTTTTT